This T cell receptor (beta chain) came from a study of cytomegalovirus exposure and HLA in healthy donors (dated by TCRdb to 2017 to 2019). Broadly, across the study: An earlier analysis of 550 to 700 of the donors reported 250 to 300 Gb of sequence data and approximately 110 million unique TCR beta sequences from some 180 million T cells. An early release covering approximately 600 HLA-typed donors comprised 250 to 350 gigabases of sequencing data and 85 million to 100 million unique TCR sequences. Of the roughly 410 genotyped donors, 81% were placed in the genetic ancestry cluster associated with self-reported Caucasian donors. The study was designed to test whether signatures of past pathogen exposure could be identified by cataloging public T cell receptors. The study profiled the T cell repertoires of under 700 subjects by immunosequencing and related them to cytomegalovirus serostatus. Along with the approximately 670-subject first cohort, a separate validation cohort of 120 different subjects was used. High-throughput TCR immunosequencing, statistical association of individual TCRs with disease status, and machine learning were combined to predict cytomegalovirus infection status. A later analysis re-examined previously published TCR beta repertoires from about 700 donors and added high-resolution HLA genotyping to investigate patterns of TCR occurrence. Rather than using new phenotypic data, the later analysis identified candidate immune exposures from TCR beta sequences and from how often those sequences occurred across donors. An earlier analysis of about 600 of the donors used high-throughput TCR beta sequencing to judge whether each TCR beta V gene segment behaved as functional or pseudogenic. Donor age, sex, ethnicity and CMV serostatus were collected together with the repertoire data. A later genetic analysis took genome-wide SNP genotypes for about three fifths of the 666 donors and used that subset as a discovery cohort. Every discovery cohort repertoire had been produced on one sequencing platform. Both class I and class II loci were covered by HLA typing, at four-digit resolution. The number of typed donors differed by locus: about 620-640 for A, B, C, DRB1 and DQB1; 522 for DQA1; some 590 for DPA1; and 400 to 480 for DPB1. Because of strong linkage in the cohort, roughly five DR-DQ haplotypes were treated as single units for association and clustering. Across about 370 genotyped donors of the cohort, an average of about 240,000 unique TCR beta nucleotide sequences per donor were sequenced, and 15% to 20% of those sequences were non-productive. Beyond this particular receptor, the publication reports: Most CMV-associated TCR beta chains appeared to be HLA-restricted in a later analysis, and the HLA associations seemed to be driven largely by CMV exposure. Because HLA typing was missing for some donors at each locus, association tests included only the typed subset. A later genetic analysis reported fewer N-insertions in productive TCRs among donors in an Asian-associated ancestry cluster than the 666-donor mean. Roughly uniform sequencing depth across donors was assumed in presence/absence analyses, although this assumption may not hold. A group of highly shared sequence variants was considered likely to be a technical artifact of the sequencing pipeline. Only TCR beta chains were sequenced in this cohort, and the absence of alpha or paired-chain data limited detectable features. In an earlier analysis of around 500 of the donors, most TCR beta V segments appeared in productive rearrangements about 87% or about 30% of the time, broadly matching IMGT annotations. A later genetic analysis associated a missense DCLRE1C variant with V-gene and J-gene trimming of TCR beta chains, and an independent cohort replicated the association. A total of around 150 TCR beta chains were listed by the study as associated with cytomegalovirus. According to the authors, the approach could potentially be generalized to other disease states and immunological phenotypes. Most TCR sequences were seen in very few donors, while some public TCRs were found in many individuals. Correlated functional status among segregating V segments might be attributable to linkage disequilibrium, but an unknown experimental factor could not be ruled out. The 87-base-pair reads could not distinguish some IMGT-functional V segments, including TRBV6-2 and TRBV6-3, so those segments were excluded. A later analysis associated about 17,000 TCR beta sequences with specific HLA alleles at a false discovery rate of 0.05. In a later analysis, the rate of TCR association differed among HLA loci, with DRB1 alleles having the most associated TCRs and HLA-C alleles having the fewest. Because counts were too low, seventeen rarely observed V segments, including chromosome 9 orphons, were excluded from the earlier analysis of roughly 580 of the donors. Assigning TCR associations to individual alleles was difficult when HLA alleles, especially DR and DQ, strongly co-occurred. A later analysis reported that several top co-occurrence clusters appeared linked to parvovirus B19, influenza, CMV and Epstein-Barr virus. The only immune exposure information available for the cohort was CMV serostatus. Compared with equally common non-associated chains, HLA-associated TCR beta chains in a later analysis were more clonally expanded and had lower generation probabilities. A few of the identified cytomegalovirus-associated TCR beta chains were confirmed in vitro to be specific for cytomegalovirus antigens. A further reported finding was that TCR beta sequences accurately predicted the HLA-A and HLA-B alleles for most subjects in the first cohort. Cytomegalovirus status was reported to be diagnosed by the classifier with high specificity and sensitivity in both the original and validation cohorts.

V and J are trimmed by 0 bases and 4 bases, and the gene matches miss 0 bases of the junction. CDR1 and CDR2 are drawn from the germline V gene: SGDLS, YYNGEE. From the cysteine up to the phenylalanine, the CDR3 has a length of 14 residues. The sequence is cut down to CDR3 DNA, 42 bases in frame from base 1. On this clone: There is no known antigen for this receptor. Base qualities are not recorded, but no much larger clone differs from it by a single base.

The cohort consisted of 600 to 700 healthy bone marrow donors. At the time of sampling, every cohort member was nominally healthy, though immune exposures that went unrecorded were likely present. The donor tested CMV seropositive, placing the donor among the 289 seropositive members of the cohort. Each donor provided a peripheral blood sample, and peripheral blood mononuclear cells were used for TCR beta sequencing. The Qiagen DNeasy Blood Extraction Kit was used to extract genomic DNA from the blood cell samples. Library preparation used the immunoSEQ multiplex PCR assay. The multiplex PCR relied on a mix of 60 forward primers for TCR Vbeta segments and 13 reverse primers for TCR Jbeta segments. The CDR3 region of rearranged TCR beta genes was amplified from genomic DNA with a multiplex PCR assay. The amplified TCR beta libraries were sequenced on the Illumina HiSeq System as 87-base-pair reads. On the authors' methods: A later analysis counted 65 million to 90 million unique TCR beta chains across the 550 to 800 repertoires, and roughly 10 million of these chains were shared by at least two donors. Raw reads were error-corrected and collapsed into unique sequences with a nearest-neighbor algorithm that merged closely related sequences to remove PCR and sequencing errors. CDR3 sequences were aligned to IMGT reference sequences to assign V, D and J gene segments. For a sequence to be retained, at least a six-nucleotide match to both a V gene segment and a J gene segment was required. A rearrangement counted as productive if the CDR3 had no stop codons and remained in frame with V and J, and every other rearrangement counted as non-productive. CDR3 was defined by IMGT convention, running from the second conserved V-encoded cysteine to the conserved J-encoded phenylalanine. Sequences without an unambiguous match to a single V gene segment were excluded from the earlier analysis of 450 to 750 of the donors. An earlier analysis of a few hundred of the donors classified V segments as functional when productive rearrangements were above 56.7% and as segregating when the standard deviation between donors was above 5%. A statistical classification framework was developed to diagnose cytomegalovirus status using the catalog of TCR beta chain sequences. V and J gene assignment, in a later analysis, came from comparing TCR nucleotide sequences with IMGT/GENE-DB human TR gene sequences. The TCRdist pipeline was used in a later analysis to assign CDR3 sequences and most-parsimonious VDJ recombination scenarios. In a later analysis, each TCR beta chain was defined by its CDR3 amino acid sequence together with its V-gene family, and reads lacking a unique V-gene family were excluded. To address suspected cross-contamination and a sequencing artifact, a later analysis removed roughly 640 highly shared, low-generation-probability nucleotide sequences. A later analysis calculated a clonal expansion index for each public chain from normalized within-repertoire ranks of inferred template counts. In a later analysis, generation probabilities were computed using a VDJ recombination model fitted to out-of-frame rearrangements, and the results were checked against IGoR. Hypergeometric tests were used in a later analysis to score TCR-TCR, TCR-HLA and TCR-CMV co-occurrence, with a repertoire-size bias correction applied to the TCR pairs. In a later analysis, false discovery rates were estimated by permuting HLA or CMV assignments 20 times. A later analysis grouped co-occurring TCRs with DBSCAN, adding TCRdist sequence similarity when clustering within HLA-allele-positive subsets. Repertoires with fewer than 30,000 or more than 120,000 public chains, plus five repertoires with anomalous nucleotide sharing, were excluded from co-occurrence clustering. Imported from immuneACCESS, the table was reduced by TCRdb to in-frame sequences with V and J called. These copies leave out some clones; in studies compared against another copy, an unresolved V gene accounts for under half, and the cause of the remainder is not known. V and J calls and clone size are given by that table; D and trimming were obtained from the DNA. For this sample there are 150,000 or so clones; roughly four fifths appear just once. The ten largest account for 4.1% of the sample.

The origin of this receptor is a man between 45 and 60 years old in good health and CMV-seropositive. The rearranged segments are TRBV9 and TRBJ2-3; TRBD2 fits 9 bases in the junction. Sequencing was performed on PBMCs. The DNA sequence is given as TGTGCCAGCAGCGTAGGCGGGGGGGCAGATACGCAGTATTTT. This translates into CASSVGGGADTQYF.